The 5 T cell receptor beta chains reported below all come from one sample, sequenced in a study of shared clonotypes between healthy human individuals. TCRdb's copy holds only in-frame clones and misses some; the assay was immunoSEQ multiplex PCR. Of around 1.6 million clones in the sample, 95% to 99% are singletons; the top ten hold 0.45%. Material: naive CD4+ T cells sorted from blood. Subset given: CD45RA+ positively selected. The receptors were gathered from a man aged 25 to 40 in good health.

CDR3 region: CASSISGGSFSEQYF. The CDR3 nucleotides read TGTGCCAGCAGCATTTCAGGGGGCTCGTTTAGCGAGCAGTACTTC. V and J are TRBV7-9 and TRBJ2-7, with TRBD1 matching over 8 bases. CDR1 and CDR2 (germline): SEHNR, FQNEAQ (reference sequence). V lost 5 bases and J lost 6; bases outside the gene matches: 12. The CDR3 has 15 amino acids.

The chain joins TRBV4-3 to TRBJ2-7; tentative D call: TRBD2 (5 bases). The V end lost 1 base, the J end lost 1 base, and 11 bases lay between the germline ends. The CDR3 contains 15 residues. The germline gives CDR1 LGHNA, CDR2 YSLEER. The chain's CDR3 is CASSQGSAESYEQYF. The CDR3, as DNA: TGCGCCAGCAGCCAAGGCTCAGCGGAATCCTACGAGCAGTACTTC.

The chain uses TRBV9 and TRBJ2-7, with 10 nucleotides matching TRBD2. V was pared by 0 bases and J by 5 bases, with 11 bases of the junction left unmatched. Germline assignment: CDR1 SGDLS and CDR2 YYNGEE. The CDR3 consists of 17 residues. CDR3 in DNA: TGTGCCAGCAGCGTAGATTCGCTAGCGGGAGTATTGGACGAGCAGTACTTC. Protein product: CASSVDSLAGVLDEQYF.

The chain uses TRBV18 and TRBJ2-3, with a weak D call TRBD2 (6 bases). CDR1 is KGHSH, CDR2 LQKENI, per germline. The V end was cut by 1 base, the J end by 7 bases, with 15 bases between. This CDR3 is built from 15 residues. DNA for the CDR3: TGTGCCAGCTCACCACGGACTATCCGGAGACATACGCAGTATTTT. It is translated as CASSPRTIRRHTQYF. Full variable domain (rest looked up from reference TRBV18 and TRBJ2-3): NAGVMQNPRHLVRRRGQEARLRCSPMKGHSHVYWYRQLPEEGLKFMVYLQKENIIDESGMPKERFSAEFPKEGPSILRIQQVVRGDSAAYFCASSPRTIRRHTQYFGPGTRLTVL.

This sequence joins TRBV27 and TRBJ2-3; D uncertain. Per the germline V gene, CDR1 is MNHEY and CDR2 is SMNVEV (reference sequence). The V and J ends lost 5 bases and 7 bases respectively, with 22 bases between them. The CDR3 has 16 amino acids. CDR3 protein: CASSPQGGLGPHTQYF. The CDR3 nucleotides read TGTGCCAGCAGTCCCCAAGGCGGTTTAGGGCCACATACGCAGTATTTT.